Shown below are 19 T cell receptor beta chains from a single sample sequenced in a study of graft-versus-host responses after intestinal transplantation. Here immunoSEQ multiplex PCR was the method, and the copy in TCRdb shows in-frame clones only, minus some. This sample has roughly 21,000 clones; approximately 33% occur once, and the top ten carry 7% to 9.5%. The study plated roughly 200,000 CFSE-labeled responders with roughly 200,000 irradiated, violet-dye-labeled stimulators. This specimen was alloreactive CD8+ T cells from a mixed lymphocyte reaction culture, taken before intestinal transplant. Subset denoted: CFSE-low proliferating T cells sorted from roughly six-day pre-transplant mixed lymphocyte reaction (GvH or HvG direction). These receptor sequences come from a human patient who received an intestinal transplant.

This clone occurred a few times. The gene calls are TRBV16 and TRBJ2-7, with D possibly matching TRBD1 (5 bases). Trimming took off 1 base at V and 0 bases at J, with 7 bases between the two ends. This CDR3 has 14 amino acids. Germline CDR1 KGHSY, CDR2 FQNENV. CDR3 loop: CASSQFDSSYEQYF. The CDR3 DNA reads as TGTGCCAGCAGCCAATTTGACAGCTCCTACGAGCAGTACTTC.

The chain carries TRBV7-3 and TRBJ2-5, with TRBD2 matching 11 bases. The CDR3 is 15 amino acids. Germline assignment: CDR1 SGHTA and CDR2 FQGTGA. V was pared by 2 bases and J by 5 bases, with 4 bases of the junction left unmatched. In DNA, the CDR3 is TGTGCCAGCAGCTTATCCCCTAGCGGGAGGGAGACCCAGTACTTC. This gives the protein CASSLSPSGRETQYF. Supplemented by reference TRBV7-3 and TRBJ2-5, the full variable domain reads GAGVSQTPSNKVTEKGKYVELRCDPISGHTALYWYRQSLGQGPEFLIYFQGTGAADDSGLPNDRFFAVRPEGSVSTLKIQRTERGDSAVYLCASSLSPSGRETQYFGPGTRLLVL.

This clone was seen a handful of times. The V gene is TRBV7-9, the J gene TRBJ2-1, with unresolved D. Trimming pared 4 bases from V and 8 bases from J, leaving 27 bases between. CDR3 length: 18 amino acids. The germline gives CDR1 SEHNR, CDR2 FQNEAQ (reference sequence). The CDR3 loop reads CASSSLGFGTQKGDEQFF. The DNA of the CDR3 is TGTGCCAGCAGCTCCCTAGGGTTCGGAACACAGAAGGGCGATGAGCAGTTCTTC.

The chain carries TRBV6-5 and TRBJ1-6; maybe TRBD1 (6 bases). V shed 5 bases and J shed 9 bases, with 14 bases lying between them. Per the germline V gene, CDR1 is MNHEY and CDR2 is SVGAGI. The CDR3 runs 14 residues. The CDR3 region has the DNA TGTGCCAGCAGTAAACACGGGACAACTTCACCCCTCCACTTT. Translation: CASSKHGTTSPLHF.

This clone is a singleton in its sample. This sequence joins TRBV5-4 and TRBJ2-2; TRBD1 is a possible D gene (6 bases). The V end lost 7 bases, the J end lost 0 bases, and 13 bases lay between the germline ends. CDR1 SGHNT and CDR2 YYREEE come from the germline V gene (reference sequence). The CDR3 consists of 15 residues. This CDR3 reads CASSTGTTNTGELFF. The CDR3 nucleotides are TGTGCCAGCTCCACCGGGACAACGAACACCGGGGAGCTGTTTTTT.

This clone counts as medium-sized. The chain carries TRBV6-5 and TRBJ2-7, with 8 positions matching TRBD1. Germline loops: CDR1 MNHEY, CDR2 SVGAGI. The junction had 1 base not matched to a gene; V was cut back by 0 bases and J by 6 bases. The CDR3 consists of 13 residues. This CDR3 reads CASSYSDRVEQYF. The CDR3 region has the DNA TGTGCCAGCAGTTACTCGGACAGGGTCGAGCAGTACTTC.

The chain couples TRBV10-1 to TRBJ1-6; the D is unclear. V gave up 2 bases and J gave up 1 base, with 18 bases separating them. Germline values: CDR1 WNHNN, CDR2 SYGVQD (reference sequence). This CDR3 comprises 19 residues. The CDR3 here is CASSEHVTFGSSYNSPLHF. The DNA for the CDR3 is TGCGCCAGCAGTGAGCACGTAACTTTCGGGAGTTCCTATAATTCACCCCTCCACTTT.

V usage is TRBV4-2 and J usage is TRBJ2-3, with D perhaps assigned TRBD1 or TRBD2 (5 bases each). Germline V CDR1 and CDR2: LGHNA, YNFKEQ. This CDR3 region has 16 residues. Trimming pared 1 base from V and 2 bases from J, leaving 13 bases between. The CDR3 loop is CASSQAGWGSTDTQYF. The CDR3 region has the DNA TGTGCCAGCAGCCAAGCAGGGTGGGGGTCCACAGATACGCAGTATTTT.

The chain combines TRBV30 with TRBJ2-7; 8 bases are shared with TRBD2. V lost 3 bases and J lost 4; bases outside the gene matches: 11. CDR3 size: 15 residues. Per the germline V gene, CDR1 is GTSNPN and CDR2 is SVGIG (reference sequence). CDR3 loop: CAWRVPGGAWYEQYF. CDR3 nucleotide sequence: TGTGCCTGGAGGGTCCCGGGGGGGGCATGGTACGAGCAGTACTTC. The whole variable domain, remainder taken from reference TRBV30 and TRBJ2-7, is SQTIHQWPATLVQPVGSPLSLECTVEGTSNPNLYWYRQAAGRGLQLLFYSVGIGQISSEVPQNLSASRPQDRQFILSSKKLLLSDSGFYLCAWRVPGGAWYEQYFGPGTRLTVT.

The chain uses TRBV19 and TRBJ2-2, with 7 bases that match TRBD1. CDR3 length: 14 amino acids. CDR1 is LNHDA, CDR2 SQIVND, per germline (reference sequence). Trimming at V came to 6 bases and at J to 4 bases, leaving 5 bases not matched to a gene. In DNA form, the CDR3 reads TGTGCCAGTAGCCCGACAGGGCCCACCGGGGAGCTGTTTTTT. It codes for CASSPTGPTGELFF.

This clone appeared a few times. This chain links TRBV6-5 with TRBJ1-2, with 7 bases that match TRBD1. V trimming: 2 bases; J trimming: 4 bases; junction bases outside the gene matches: 10. From germline, CDR1 is MNHEY and CDR2 SVGAGI. CDR3 size: 16 residues. CDR3 residues: CASSYTWTGNRYGYTF. Written as DNA, the CDR3 is TGTGCCAGCAGTTACACCTGGACAGGAAACCGCTATGGCTACACCTTC.

The CDR3 sequence: CASILTGQNTEAFF. CDR3 coding DNA: TGTGCCAGCATACTGACAGGCCAGAACACTGAAGCTTTCTTT. The gene calls are TRBV6-1 and TRBJ1-1; D possibly corresponds to TRBD1 (6 bases). The CDR3 runs to 14 residues. The V end lost 7 bases, the J end lost 1 base, and 13 bases lay between the germline ends. Germline lookup yields CDR1 MNHNS and CDR2 SASEGT.

The chain couples TRBV30 to TRBJ2-2; 9 nucleotides line up with TRBD1. Unmatched junction bases numbered 8, after V lost 6 bases and J lost 6 bases. This CDR3 has 14 residues. Per germline, CDR1 GTSNPN and CDR2 SVGIG (reference sequence). The CDR3 nucleotides read TGTGCCTGCCGGACGGGACAGGGATCCGGGGAGCTGTTTTTT. It is translated as CACRTGQGSGELFF.

The chain links TRBV27 to TRBJ2-7; a weak D match, TRBD1 (5 bases). CDR1 and CDR2 from the germline V gene are MNHEY and SMNVEV (reference sequence). The CDR3 sequence is 14 residues long. The V end was cut by 6 bases, the J end by 2 bases, with 14 bases between. The CDR3 nucleotides read TGTGCCAGCAGGGCGCAGGGTTATGCCTACGAGCAGTACTTC. Translating gives CASRAQGYAYEQYF.

V is TRBV7-3 and J is TRBJ2-1, with D possibly being TRBD1 or TRBD2 (5 bases each). Per the germline V gene, CDR1 is SGHTA and CDR2 is FQGTGA. V dropped 1 base and J dropped 2 bases, with 18 bases sitting between them. The CDR3 covers 18 residues. DNA for the CDR3: TGTGCCAGCAGCTTAATCGGGGACCTCATTTACCCCTACAATGAGCAGTTCTTC. Translated: CASSLIGDLIYPYNEQFF.

The chain couples TRBV14 to TRBJ2-2; 7 nucleotides align to TRBD2. The CDR3 has 18 amino acids. After removal of 1 base from V and 2 bases from J, the junction contained 10 bases not matched to a gene. Germline CDR1 is SGHDN and CDR2 is FVKESK. The CDR3 nucleotides are TGTGCCAGCAGCCAAGTTGGCGGGGGACTGATAAACACCGGGGAGCTGTTTTTT. Translated: CASSQVGGGLINTGELFF. Full variable domain (rest looked up from reference TRBV14 and TRBJ2-2): EAGVTQFPSHSVIEKGQTVTLRCDPISGHDNLYWYRRVMGKEIKFLLHFVKESKQDESGMPNNRFLAERTGGTYSTLKVQPAELEDSGVYFCASSQVGGGLINTGELFFGEGSRLTVL.

The V call is TRBV10-2, the J call TRBJ1-2; D is unclear. V lost 0 bases and J lost 0, with 14 bases in between. Per the germline V gene, CDR1 is WSHSY and CDR2 is SAAADI. The CDR3 covers 17 residues. CDR3 sequence: CASSESGLGPSNYGYTF. In DNA, the CDR3 is TGCGCCAGCAGTGAGTCCGGTCTGGGCCCCTCTAACTATGGCTACACCTTC.

The chain recombines TRBV7-9 with TRBJ2-3; weak D call: TRBD2 (5 bases). Trimming removed 5 bases from V and 2 bases from J, with 14 bases in between. The germline gives CDR1 SEHNR, CDR2 FQNEAQ (reference sequence). The CDR3 covers 15 residues. The CDR3 DNA reads as TGTGCCAGCAGCCCCCTCGGAGGCCCCACAGATACGCAGTATTTT. Translated, it gives CASSPLGGPTDTQYF.

The chain uses TRBV7-6 and TRBJ2-1; D is ambiguous. This CDR3 contains 14 residues. Germline lookup yields CDR1 SGHVS and CDR2 FNYEAQ. Trimming removed 1 base from V and 5 bases from J, with 9 bases in between. The CDR3 sequence: CASSLGGTHNEQFF. CDR3 sequence (DNA): TGTGCCAGCAGCTTAGGAGGCACTCACAATGAGCAGTTCTTC.